The 26 T cell receptor beta chains given below trace back to one sample, sequenced in a study of a mutant IDH1 vaccine in newly diagnosed glioma. These receptors have no identified antigens. The sample's time point: week 23, last vaccination. The investigators gave 300 ug of mutant IDH1 20-mer peptide in each vaccine dose, together with topical imiquimod. Profiling relied on immunoSEQ multiplex PCR, and the TCRdb table lists in-frame clones only, not all of them. The sample holds about 43,000 clones, about four fifths seen once. The material sequenced was PBMCs, taken from a glioma patient whose treatment included an IDH1 peptide vaccine. These receptors were obtained from a woman younger than 30 with glioma. Some clones in this sample may be carry-over from other donors' samples.

The chain uses TRBV27 and TRBJ2-7; the match to TRBD1 covers 9 bases. The germline gives CDR1 MNHEY, CDR2 SMNVEV (reference sequence). The V segment lost 6 bases and the J segment 2 bases; nucleotides outside the gene matches: 5. This CDR3 comprises 14 residues. CDR3 residues: CASRRDRATYEQYF. CDR3 bases: TGTGCCAGCAGGCGGGACAGGGCCACCTACGAGCAGTACTTC.

V and J are TRBV29-1 and TRBJ1-5; possibly TRBD1 for D (5 bases). Between the trimmed V and J ends, which lost 4 bases and 7 bases, there was a span of 14 bases. Germline V CDR1 and CDR2: SQVTM, ANQGSEA. The CDR3 has 13 amino acids. In DNA, the CDR3 is TGCAGCGTTGGAGTGGGGGGAAAACAGCCCCAGCATTTT. This codes for CSVGVGGKQPQHF.

This chain joins TRBV6-5 and TRBJ1-2, with a possible D match to TRBD1 (6 bases). Germline V gives CDR1 MNHEY, CDR2 SVGAGI. The CDR3 length is 13 residues. Trimming stripped 4 bases from V and 8 bases from J, with 14 bases between. CDR3 in DNA: TGTGCCAGCAGTTTTAGGACAGAAGAAGGCTACACCTTC. Translated, it gives CASSFRTEEGYTF.

This chain joins TRBV7-8 and TRBJ2-3; 8 bases are shared with TRBD1. The length of the CDR3 is 13 residues. After removal of 8 bases from V and 5 bases from J, the junction contained 6 bases not matched to a gene. Germline V gene data show CDR1 as SGHVS and CDR2 as FQNEAQ. CDR3 DNA sequence: TGTGCCAGCGACGACAGGGGATTAGATACGCAGTATTTT. Protein product: CASDDRGLDTQYF.

The chain carries TRBV6-5 and TRBJ2-2; the match to TRBD2 covers 8 bases. Trimming took 7 bases from V and 7 from J; bases not matched to a gene: 8. CDR3 length: 14 residues. Looked up from germline, CDR1 is MNHEY and CDR2 is SVGAGI. The CDR3 protein is CASKTGGAGGELFF. The CDR3 DNA reads as TGTGCCAGCAAGACCGGGGGGGCGGGCGGGGAGCTGTTTTTT.

The rearrangement joins TRBV11-3 to TRBJ2-3, with 8 bases identical to TRBD2. There are 14 residues in the CDR3. Losses at the gene ends were 5 bases for V and 6 bases for J; bases not matched to a gene: 7. Germline V CDR1 and CDR2: SGHNT, YENEEA. The CDR3, as DNA: TGTGCCAGCAGCATAGGACTAGCTGGGGATACGCAGTATTTT. Translated: CASSIGLAGDTQYF.

The gene calls are TRBV5-1 and TRBJ2-1; no clear D gene. Germline values: CDR1 SGHRS, CDR2 YFSETQ. The CDR3 length is 15 residues. Trimming removed 0 bases from V and 8 bases from J, with 15 bases in between. The CDR3 nucleotides are TGCGCCAGCAGCTTGGGGGTTGGGAAGGCCCATGAGCAGTTCTTC. Protein sequence: CASSLGVGKAHEQFF.

CDR3 DNA sequence: TGCGCCAGCAGCTTGAACCCCTCCAGGGGAAAAAACGAGCAGTACTTC. Encoded protein: CASSLNPSRGKNEQYF. The chain joins TRBV5-1 to TRBJ2-7; D might be TRBD1 (6 bases). V was pared by 1 base and J by 5 bases, with 19 bases between. The CDR3 consists of 16 residues. The germline V gene has CDR1 SGHRS and CDR2 YFSETQ. Based on the CDR3 plus reference TRBV5-1 and TRBJ2-7, the full variable domain is KAGVTQTPRYLIKTRGQQVTLSCSPISGHRSVSWYQQTPGQGLQFLFEYFSETQRNKGNFPGRFSGRQFSNSRSEMNVSTLELGDSALYLCASSLNPSRGKNEQYFGPGTRLTVT.

The chain links TRBV9 to TRBJ2-2, with no clear D. Trimming took 0 bases from V and 7 from J, leaving 7 bases between them. The CDR3 has 13 amino acids. Germline-derived CDR1 and CDR2 are SGDLS and YYNGEE. The CDR3 spells CASSVAGNGELFF. The CDR3, as DNA: TGTGCCAGCAGCGTAGCTGGTAACGGGGAGCTGTTTTTT.

This clone occurred a few times. The chain uses TRBV11-1 and TRBJ2-2; D is undetermined. This CDR3 spans 14 amino acids. The V end was cut by 5 bases, the J end by 6 bases, with 13 bases between. The germline V gene encodes CDR1 SGHAT and CDR2 FQDESV (reference sequence). The chain's CDR3 is CASSPDLIPGELFF. The CDR3 DNA reads as TGTGCCAGCAGCCCCGACTTGATCCCCGGGGAGCTGTTTTTT.

Notes on this clone: One end of the junction varies from germline; a read error may be responsible. The V call is TRBV11-3, the J call TRBJ2-7, with TRBD2 matching over 7 bases. This CDR3 region has 15 residues. Germline-derived CDR1 and CDR2 are SGHNT and YENEEA. The CDR3 loop is CASSLDWAGDYEQCF. The CDR3 nucleotides read TGTGCCAGCAGCTTAGATTGGGCGGGAGACTACGAGCAGTGCTTC.

This CDR3 is CASSIGRGYGYTF. The CDR3, as DNA: TGTGCCAGTAGTATAGGTCGAGGGTATGGCTACACCTTC. The V call is TRBV19, the J call TRBJ1-2; D is unclear. Germline values: CDR1 LNHDA, CDR2 SQIVND (reference sequence). The CDR3 has 13 residues. V was pared by 1 base and J by 5 bases, with 8 bases between.

V is TRBV28 and J is TRBJ2-6, with D possibly TRBD2 on 6 matching bases. V lost 8 bases and J 2 bases, leaving 13 bases between the germline ends. Per germline, CDR1 MDHEN and CDR2 SYDVKM. The CDR3 loop spans 15 amino acids. CDR3 sequence (DNA): TGTGCCAGCGGGGGGATGAGGGCTGGGGCCAACGTCCTGACTTTC. This gives the protein CASGGMRAGANVLTF.

This rearrangement joins TRBV25-1 to TRBJ2-7; D tentatively fits TRBD1 or TRBD2 (5 bases each). The CDR3 runs to 13 residues. Germline CDR1 reads MGHDK; CDR2 reads SYGVNS. Trimming shortened V by 8 bases and J by 1 base, and 12 bases separated the two germline ends. The CDR3 DNA reads TGTGCCAGCGAAGGGGACCAGTCCTACGAGCAGTACTTC. Its protein is CASEGDQSYEQYF.

J is TRBJ2-3 and V is TRBV5-5; tentative D call: TRBD1 (6 bases). The V and J ends lost 4 bases and 3 bases respectively, with 12 bases between them. CDR3 length equals 14 residues. The germline gives CDR1 SGHKS, CDR2 YYEKEE (reference sequence). In nucleotides, the CDR3 is TGTGCCAGCAGCCCCACAGGGAGTACAGATACGCAGTATTTT. Its translation: CASSPTGSTDTQYF.

The chain joins TRBV11-2 to TRBJ1-3; TRBD1 agrees at 10 bases. V trimming: 2 bases; J trimming: 4 bases; junction bases outside the gene matches: 11. The CDR3 length is 18 residues. Germline V gene lookup returns CDR1 SGHAT and CDR2 FQNNGV. CDR3 loop: CASSLKAPGQGTGNTIYF. CDR3 sequence (DNA): TGTGCCAGCAGCTTAAAGGCCCCGGGACAGGGGACCGGAAACACCATATATTTT.

This clone has just one count. This chain joins TRBV6-5 and TRBJ2-4, with unresolved D. The V end lost 6 bases, the J end lost 10 bases, and 22 bases lay between the germline ends. The length of the CDR3 is 15 residues. Germline lookup yields CDR1 MNHEY and CDR2 SVGAGI. Written as DNA, the CDR3 is TGTGCCAGCAGCCCTCTTTTAATTACCCGGCCAATTCAGTACTTC. The encoded protein is CASSPLLITRPIQYF.

J is TRBJ2-7 and V is TRBV4-1; D may be TRBD1 or TRBD2 (5 bases each). The CDR3 totals 15 residues. V was clipped by 0 bases and J by 1 base, with 10 bases between them. Germline V lookup: CDR1 MGHRA, CDR2 YSYEKL. CDR3 nucleotides: TGCGCCAGCAGCCAAGAACCGGGGCAATCCTACGAGCAGTACTTC. Its translation: CASSQEPGQSYEQYF.

The V call is TRBV11-2, the J call TRBJ2-2; 10 bases match TRBD2. Germline values: CDR1 SGHAT, CDR2 FQNNGV. This CDR3 contains 16 residues. V dropped 1 base and J dropped 4; count of bases not matched to a gene: 3. The CDR3 sequence is CASSLAASGGTGELFF. Here the CDR3 DNA reads TGTGCCAGCAGCTTAGCGGCTAGCGGGGGCACCGGGGAGCTGTTTTTT.

The chain links TRBV30 to TRBJ2-3, with TRBD2 identical over 10 bases. Trimming took 0 bases from V and 0 from J; bases not matched to a gene: 9. The germline V gene has CDR1 GTSNPN and CDR2 SVGIG (reference sequence). This CDR3 region has 18 residues. The CDR3 spells CAWSVGLAGVTSTDTQYF. The CDR3 DNA reads TGTGCCTGGAGTGTAGGGCTAGCGGGAGTTACAAGCACAGATACGCAGTATTTT. Variable domain in full (rest from reference TRBV30 and TRBJ2-3): SQTIHQWPATLVQPVGSPLSLECTVEGTSNPNLYWYRQAAGRGLQLLFYSVGIGQISSEVPQNLSASRPQDRQFILSSKKLLLSDSGFYLCAWSVGLAGVTSTDTQYFGPGTRLTVL.

The chain combines TRBV18 with TRBJ1-1; D is unresolved. V shed 1 base and J shed 5 bases, with 8 bases lying between them. CDR3 length: 13 amino acids. CDR1 and CDR2 (germline): KGHSH, LQKENI. CDR3 in DNA: TGTGCCAGCTCACCACAGGTCTCTACTGAAGCTTTCTTT. This sequence encodes CASSPQVSTEAFF.

In its sample, this clone was seen a few times. The chain is built from TRBV6-6 and TRBJ1-5; unclear D gene. Germline loops: CDR1 MNHNY, CDR2 SVGAGI (reference sequence). This CDR3 spans 13 amino acids. V lost 6 bases, J lost 1 base, and 7 bases lay in between. This CDR3 reads CASSYISNQPQHF. The DNA for the CDR3 is TGTGCCAGCAGCTACATCAGCAATCAGCCCCAGCATTTT.

This chain's CDR3 is CASSHSTGRGYGYTF. The CDR3 nucleotides read TGCGCCAGCAGTCACTCGACAGGGAGAGGCTATGGCTACACCTTC. The J gene is TRBJ1-2, the V gene TRBV5-1, with 7 bases lining up with TRBD1. The CDR3 length is 15 residues. From germline, CDR1 is SGHRS and CDR2 YFSETQ. V trimming: 5 bases; J trimming: 4 bases; junction bases outside the gene matches: 11.

This rearrangement joins TRBV4-1 to TRBJ2-1, with a weak D call TRBD1 (5 bases). Trimming pared 3 bases from V and 0 bases from J, leaving 12 bases between. The CDR3 consists of 16 residues. CDR1 MGHRA and CDR2 YSYEKL come from the germline V gene. CDR3 region: CASSQSRDRSYNEQFF. Written as DNA, the CDR3 is TGCGCCAGCAGCCAGAGCAGGGATCGCTCCTACAATGAGCAGTTCTTC.

This clone has just a few counts. The CDR3 sequence is CASSLAGEGYTF. The CDR3 DNA follows: TGTGCCAGCAGCTTAGCCGGGGAGGGCTACACCTTC. The rearrangement uses TRBV7-3 and TRBJ1-2; D gene ambiguous. In germline, CDR1 is SGHTA, CDR2 FQGTGA. There are 12 residues in the CDR3. Trimming shortened V by 2 bases and J by 8 bases, and 9 bases separated the two germline ends.

This clone showed up just once. This chain links TRBV4-2 with TRBJ2-2, with 10 nucleotides matching TRBD2. V lost 0 bases and J lost 6; bases outside the gene matches: 4. The CDR3 runs to 16 residues. The germline V gene has CDR1 LGHNA and CDR2 YNFKEQ. DNA for the CDR3: TGTGCCAGCAGCCAAGATAGCGGGGGGTCGGCCGGGGAGCTGTTTTTT. It codes for CASSQDSGGSAGELFF.